This T cell receptor beta chain originates from a study of T cell repertoires in cytomegalovirus infection. MiXCR, applied by TCRdb to the reads, yields one record per CDR3 protein. This sample has some 390,000 distinct CDR3 sequences, with around 18% found just once. The clonotype was recovered from a human donor in good health (CMV status not recorded). Some clones in this sample may be carry-over from other donors' samples. Sample: PBMCs.

CDR3 in DNA: TGCGCCAGCAGCTTGGACCCCCTTAGCACAGATACGCAGTATTTT. Protein: CASSLDPLSTDTQYF. The J gene is TRBJ2-3, the V gene TRBV5-1; D call uncertain. The V gene lost 0 bases and the J gene lost 0 bases, with 8 bases spanning the gap. Germline V gene data show CDR1 as SGHRS and CDR2 as YFSETQ. The CDR3 contains 15 residues.